This TCR beta chain comes out of a study of CD8+CD57+ T cells in acquired aplastic anemia. Whole-study context: The study obtained 8.5 million to 12 million reads on average for CD4+ cells from healthy donors. Notes on the study in general: Patients and controls had in common 25 to 35 CD8+ CDR3 sequences.

In the case of this clonotype: The antigen is unknown.

V was trimmed by 6 bases and J by 6 bases, leaving 18 bases between them. This CDR3 is 14 amino acids long. Germline loops: CDR1 SNHLY, CDR2 FYNNEI. CDR3 and TCR beta VDJ profiling relied on genomic DNA as the template. TCRdb re-analysed the reads in MiXCR, keeping a single row per CDR3 protein. This sample has a few hundred thousand distinct CDR3 sequences, with 55% to 75% found just once. This sequence joins TRBV2 and TRBJ2-7; D possibly corresponds to TRBD2 (5 bases). This receptor was identified in a human donor in good health, serving as a control. The specimen sequenced was sorted CD4+, CD8+, or CD8+CD57+ T cells (not recorded which) from PBMCs. The CDR3 reads CASSPGRERAEQYF. CDR3 nucleotide sequence: TGTGCCAGCAGCCCCGGACGGGAAAGGGCCGAGCAGTACTTC.